The 4 T cell receptor beta chains in this list originate from one sample, sequenced in a study of blood T cell repertoires in COVID-19. The repertoire was sequenced with immunoSEQ multiplex PCR; TCRdb's copy has only in-frame clones and lacks some. The top ten hold 3.5% to 4.5% of the sample, which has fewer than 75,000 clones, roughly nine tenths seen once. The sequenced sample was peripheral blood. The receptors were sampled from a man between 50 and 59 years old with active COVID-19.

This sequence joins TRBV4-2 and TRBJ2-5, with 9 bases that match TRBD2. CDR1 and CDR2 from the germline V gene are LGHNA and YNFKEQ. V trimming: 4 bases; J trimming: 2 bases; junction bases outside the gene matches: 11. The CDR3 is 17 amino acids. The CDR3 nucleotides are TGTGCCAGCAGCCCCTACGTCACAGCGGGGGGTCAAGAGACCCAGTACTTC. It specifies CASSPYVTAGGQETQYF.

V usage is TRBV24-1 and J usage is TRBJ2-3; maybe TRBD1 (6 bases). V gave up 7 bases and J gave up 2 bases, with 12 bases separating them. The length of the CDR3 is 14 residues. Germline V gene lookup returns CDR1 KGHDR and CDR2 SFDVKD. CDR3 bases: TGTGCCACCAGGGGGGACACCTTCACAGATACGCAGTATTTT. This translates into CATRGDTFTDTQYF.

The chain combines TRBV10-3 with TRBJ2-1, with D possibly matching TRBD2 (5 bases). CDR3 length: 12 residues. Trimming left V 4 bases short and J 6 bases short, with 7 bases between. From germline, CDR1 is ENHRY and CDR2 SYGVKD. The DNA for the CDR3 is TGTGCCATCAGTGGTACTAGCAATGAGCAGTTCTTC. Protein: CAISGTSNEQFF.

The count of this clone is one. The chain uses TRBV19 and TRBJ1-6; 7 bases fit TRBD1. In germline, CDR1 is LNHDA, CDR2 SQIVND (reference sequence). This CDR3 contains 15 residues. Germline trimming cut 5 bases from V and 7 bases from J; bases unmatched to any gene: 8. Written as DNA, the CDR3 is TGTGCCAGTAGTGCCCTTACAGGGGACAATTCACCCCTCCACTTT. Translated: CASSALTGDNSPLHF.